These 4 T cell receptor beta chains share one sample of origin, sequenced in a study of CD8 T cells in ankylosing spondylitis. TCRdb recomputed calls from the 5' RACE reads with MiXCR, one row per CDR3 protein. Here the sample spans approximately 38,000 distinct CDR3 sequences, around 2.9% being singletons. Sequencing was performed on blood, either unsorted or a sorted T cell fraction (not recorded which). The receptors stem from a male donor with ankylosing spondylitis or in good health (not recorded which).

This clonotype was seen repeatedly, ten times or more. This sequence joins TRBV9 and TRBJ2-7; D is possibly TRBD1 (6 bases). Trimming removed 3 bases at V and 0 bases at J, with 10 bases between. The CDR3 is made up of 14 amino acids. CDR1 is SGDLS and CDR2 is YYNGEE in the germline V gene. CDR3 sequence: CASSARGNSYEQYF. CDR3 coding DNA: TGTGCCAGCAGCGCCAGGGGCAACTCCTACGAGCAGTACTTC.

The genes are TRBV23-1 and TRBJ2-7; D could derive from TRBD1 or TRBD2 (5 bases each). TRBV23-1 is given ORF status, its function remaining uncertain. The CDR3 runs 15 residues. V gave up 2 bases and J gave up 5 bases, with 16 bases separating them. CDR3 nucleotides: TGCGCCAGCAGTCAACCCGGGGCTTTCGGGGACGAGCAGTACTTC. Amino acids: CASSQPGAFGDEQYF.

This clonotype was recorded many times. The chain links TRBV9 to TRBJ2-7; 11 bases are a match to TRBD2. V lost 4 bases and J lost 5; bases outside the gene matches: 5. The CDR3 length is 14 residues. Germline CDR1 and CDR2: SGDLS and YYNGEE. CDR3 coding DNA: TGTGCCAGCAGCAAGGGACTAGCGGTCCACGAGCAGTACTTC. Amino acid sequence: CASSKGLAVHEQYF. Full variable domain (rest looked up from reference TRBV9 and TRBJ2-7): DSGVTQTPKHLITATGQRVTLRCSPRSGDLSVYWYQQSLDQGLQFLIQYYNGEERAKGNILERFSAQQFPDLHSELNLSSLELGDSALYFCASSKGLAVHEQYFGPGTRLTVT.

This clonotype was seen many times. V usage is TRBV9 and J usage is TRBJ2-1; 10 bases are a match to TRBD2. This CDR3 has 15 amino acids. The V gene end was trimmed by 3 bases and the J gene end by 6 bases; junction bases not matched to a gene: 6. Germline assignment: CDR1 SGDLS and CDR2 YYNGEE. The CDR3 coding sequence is TGTGCCAGCAGCGCTAGCGGGAGAGTTTTCAATGAGCAGTTCTTC. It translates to CASSASGRVFNEQFF. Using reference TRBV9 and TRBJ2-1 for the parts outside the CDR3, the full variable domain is DSGVTQTPKHLITATGQRVTLRCSPRSGDLSVYWYQQSLDQGLQFLIQYYNGEERAKGNILERFSAQQFPDLHSELNLSSLELGDSALYFCASSASGRVFNEQFFGPGTRLTVL.